The 7 T cell receptor beta chains given below trace back to one sample, sequenced in a study of radiotherapy plus CTLA-4 blockade in lung cancer. TCRdb's copy holds only in-frame clones and misses some; the assay was immunoSEQ multiplex PCR. The sample consists of 12,000 or so clones, under 90% of them appearing once. The sample here was peripheral blood, taken from a patient treated with radiotherapy plus ipilimumab. These receptors were collected from a human donor with non-small cell lung cancer that progressed on radiotherapy plus ipilimumab.

This sequence joins TRBV6-5 and TRBJ1-2, with TRBD1 matching 7 bases. With 2 bases clipped from V and 7 bases from J, the junction kept 13 bases outside the gene matches. CDR3 size: 16 residues. In germline, CDR1 is MNHEY, CDR2 SVGAGI. CDR3 sequence: CASSYADRVPSRGYTF. CDR3 sequence (DNA): TGTGCCAGCAGTTACGCCGACAGGGTTCCTTCTCGTGGCTACACCTTC.

The chain recombines TRBV4-3 with TRBJ1-1; a weak D match, TRBD1 (6 bases). Germline CDR1 and CDR2: LGHNA and YSLEER. Trimming took off 0 bases at V and 5 bases at J, with 10 bases between the two ends. The CDR3 is 14 amino acids. The CDR3 sequence is CASSQDQGGTEAFF. The CDR3 nucleotides are TGCGCCAGCAGCCAAGATCAAGGGGGAACTGAAGCTTTCTTT.

The chain uses TRBV5-5 and TRBJ1-2; D remains unclear. Per germline, CDR1 SGHKS and CDR2 YYEKEE (reference sequence). With 0 bases removed from V and 2 bases from J, the gap between germline ends came to 14 bases. The CDR3 is 16 amino acids. The CDR3: CASSLDWTETNYGYTF. In DNA form, the CDR3 reads TGTGCCAGCAGCTTGGACTGGACGGAGACCAACTATGGCTACACCTTC.

This chain links TRBV18 with TRBJ2-5, with a possible D match to TRBD1 (5 bases). Germline assignment: CDR1 KGHSH and CDR2 LQKENI. The CDR3 has 13 residues. Trimming removed 4 bases at V and 1 base at J, with 7 bases between. The CDR3 DNA sequence: TGTGCCAGCTCACAGGGGTCCCAAGAGACCCAGTACTTC. This sequence encodes CASSQGSQETQYF. The whole variable domain, filled in from reference TRBV18 and TRBJ2-5, reads NAGVMQNPRHLVRRRGQEARLRCSPMKGHSHVYWYRQLPEEGLKFMVYLQKENIIDESGMPKERFSAEFPKEGPSILRIQQVVRGDSAAYFCASSQGSQETQYFGPGTRLLVL.

In this sample, this clone turned up once. This chain connects TRBV29-1 to TRBJ2-1; TRBD1 matches 10 bases. CDR1 and CDR2 from the germline V gene are SQVTM and ANQGSEA. Trimming took 8 bases from V and 6 from J; bases not matched to a gene: 10. The CDR3 consists of 14 residues. As DNA, the CDR3 is TGCAGCTCCACGGTCGGGACAGGGGTCAATGAGCAGTTCTTC. This codes for CSSTVGTGVNEQFF.

CDR3 amino acids: CASSLTVNTEAFF. The CDR3, as DNA: TGTGCCAGCAGCCTGACAGTTAACACTGAAGCTTTCTTT. The chain joins TRBV6-4 to TRBJ1-1, with TRBD1 as a possible D gene (5 bases). Germline V gene sequence: CDR1 MRHNA, CDR2 SNTAGT. V shed 6 bases and J shed 2 bases, with 10 bases lying between them. The CDR3 is 13 residues long.

V gene TRBV4-2 combines with J gene TRBJ2-6; a possible D gene is TRBD2 (5 bases). The length of the CDR3 is 16 residues. V lost 4 bases and J lost 4, with 14 bases in between. Germline loops: CDR1 LGHNA, CDR2 YNFKEQ. The CDR3 DNA reads as TGTGCCAGCAGCCCCGCCGAGGGTACAGGGGCCAACGTCCTGACTTTC. Amino acid sequence: CASSPAEGTGANVLTF.